This is a list of T cell receptor beta chains from one sample in a study of spatial heterogeneity in lung cancer. TCRdb reprocessed the 5' RACE reads with MiXCR, giving one entry per CDR3 protein. The table records about 10,000 distinct CDR3 sequences, roughly 3.5% of them present only once. The sample here was PBMCs, taken at surgery. These receptors were collected from a female donor with early-stage non-small cell lung cancer. CDR3s include the opening cysteine and the closing phenylalanine or tryptophan. The D gene is left open where the match is weak. Clone size is stated in some rows and not others, as once, few, many or a class when expanded.

v_call	d_call	clone_size	j_call	cdr3_aa	cdr3_nt
TRBV3-1	.	many	TRBJ2-5	CASSNPRTSQETQYF	TGTGCCAGCAGCAACCCTAGGACCTCTCAAGAGACCCAGTACTTC
TRBV24-1	.	many	TRBJ2-7	CATSDSGFYEQYF	TGTGCCACCAGTGATTCCGGCTTCTACGAGCAGTACTTC
TRBV7-9	TRBD1	many	TRBJ1-1	CASSLIGTGKTEAFF	TGTGCCAGCAGCTTAATCGGGACAGGGAAGACTGAAGCTTTCTTT
TRBV7-8	TRBD1	.	TRBJ2-7	CASSNRDRASYEQYF	TGTGCCAGCAGCAACCGGGACAGGGCGTCCTACGAGCAGTACTTC
TRBV14	.	many	TRBJ2-3	CASSQGLFFTDTQYF	TGTGCCAGCAGCCAAGGACTTTTCTTCACAGATACGCAGTATTTT
TRBV7-2	TRBD2	many	TRBJ2-7	CASSLSGGVYEQYF	TGTGCCAGCAGCTTGAGCGGGGGGGTATACGAGCAGTACTTC
TRBV27	TRBD1	many	TRBJ1-6	CASSPGQGVGGYNSPLHF	TGTGCCAGCAGTCCGGGACAGGGGGTTGGCGGCTATAATTCACCCCTCCACTTT
TRBV5-1	.	many	TRBJ2-2	CASSPAAQPSTGELFF	TGCGCCAGCAGTCCTGCGGCCCAACCTAGCACCGGGGAGCTGTTTTTT
TRBV19	.	many	TRBJ2-3	CASSKPPGVSTDTQYF	TGTGCCAGTAGTAAACCCCCGGGTGTGAGCACAGATACGCAGTATTTT
TRBV28	.	many	TRBJ2-7	CASSFVRSGEQYF	TGTGCCAGCAGTTTCGTCAGGTCTGGCGAGCAGTACTTC
TRBV20-1	TRBD1	many	TRBJ2-3	CSAMGQGRATDTQYF	TGCAGTGCTATGGGACAGGGGAGGGCCACAGATACGCAGTATTTT
TRBV6-2/TRBV6-3	.	many	TRBJ2-1	CASSYSGQLGNEQFF	TGTGCCAGCAGTTACTCGGGCCAATTGGGCAATGAGCAGTTCTTC
TRBV19	.	many	TRBJ1-3	CASSTDRAANTIYF	TGTGCCAGTAGTACAGACCGGGCGGCGAACACCATATATTTT
TRBV7-2	.	many	TRBJ2-4	CASSAGAKNIQYF	TGTGCCAGCAGCGCGGGAGCCAAAAACATTCAGTACTTC
TRBV29-1	.	many	TRBJ2-5	CSVQEPQETQYF	TGCAGCGTGCAGGAGCCCCAAGAGACCCAGTACTTC
TRBV19	.	few	TRBJ2-4	CASSMFGGQNIQYF	TGTGCCAGTAGTATGTTCGGGGGGCAAAACATTCAGTACTTC
TRBV7-9	.	many	TRBJ1-1	CASSLARNTETEAFF	TGTGCCAGCAGCTTAGCCAGGAATACGGAGACTGAAGCTTTCTTT
TRBV6-5	.	many	TRBJ2-3	CASTRDGPYTQYF	TGTGCCAGCACCCGGGACGGACCTTATACGCAGTATTTT
TRBV6-1	TRBD2	many	TRBJ2-7	CASSVISGAYEQYF	TGTGCCAGCAGTGTCATTAGCGGGGCCTACGAGCAGTACTTC
TRBV29-1	TRBD2	many	TRBJ2-4	CSVETSGNIQYF	TGCAGCGTAGAGACTAGCGGGAACATTCAGTACTTC
TRBV12-3/TRBV12-4	.	many	TRBJ2-5	CASSFGQPVSSAQYF	TGTGCCAGCAGTTTCGGACAGCCTGTCAGCTCGGCCCAGTACTTC
TRBV3-1	TRBD1	many	TRBJ2-5	CASSQEDRQGQTQYF	TGTGCCAGCAGCCAAGAGGACAGACAGGGACAGACCCAGTACTTC
TRBV20-1	.	many	TRBJ1-2	CSARGGIQPNYGYTF	TGCAGTGCTAGAGGCGGTATACAGCCTAACTATGGCTACACCTTC
TRBV7-9	.	many	TRBJ2-3	CASWGTEGHGTDTQYF	TGTGCCAGCTGGGGAACCGAGGGACATGGCACAGATACGCAGTATTTT
TRBV12-3/TRBV12-4	.	.	TRBJ2-3	CASSLVRAGGRFSTDTQYF	TGTGCCAGCAGTTTAGTGCGGGCAGGGGGGCGTTTTAGCACAGATACGCAGTATTTT
TRBV7-2	TRBD2	.	TRBJ2-1	CASSTFVPGLAGVDNEQFF	TGTGCCAGCAGCACCTTTGTACCGGGACTAGCGGGAGTGGACAATGAGCAGTTCTTC
TRBV12-3/TRBV12-4	.	many	TRBJ1-1	CASSLAVTEAFF	TGTGCCAGCAGTTTAGCTGTCACTGAAGCTTTCTTT
TRBV6-5	.	many	TRBJ1-2	CASRGRNYGYTF	TGTGCCAGCAGAGGCAGGAACTATGGCTACACCTTC
TRBV24-1	.	many	TRBJ1-2	CATSDSSVNYGYTF	TGTGCCACCAGTGATTCCTCAGTTAACTATGGCTACACCTTC
TRBV6-5	TRBD2	many	TRBJ2-1	CASRLLAGPYNEQFF	TGTGCCAGCCGGCTACTAGCGGGGCCCTACAATGAGCAGTTCTTC
TRBV10-3	.	many	TRBJ2-7	CAIGGKQAPYEQYF	TGTGCCATCGGGGGGAAACAGGCGCCCTACGAGCAGTACTTC
TRBV29-1	TRBD1	medium-sized	TRBJ1-2	CSVRTGTVYGYTF	TGCAGCGTTCGGACAGGGACCGTCTATGGCTACACCTTC
TRBV5-1	TRBD2	many	TRBJ2-3	CASSLRGLAGSTDTQYF	TGCGCCAGCAGCTTGAGGGGGCTAGCGGGAAGCACAGATACGCAGTATTTT
TRBV5-4	.	many	TRBJ1-1	CASSLPGQNTEAFF	TGTGCCAGCAGCTTGCCGGGACAGAACACTGAAGCTTTCTTT
TRBV18	.	many	TRBJ1-2	CASSPPGDYGYTF	TGTGCCAGCTCACCACCGGGGGACTATGGCTACACCTTC
TRBV20-1	TRBD2	many	TRBJ2-1	CSAAPVSGAKTYNEQFF	TGCAGTGCCGCTCCGGTTAGCGGGGCCAAAACCTACAATGAGCAGTTCTTC
TRBV20-1	TRBD2	many	TRBJ2-7	CSARDWGEGIYEQYF	TGCAGTGCTAGAGATTGGGGGGAGGGTATCTACGAGCAGTACTTC
TRBV28	TRBD2	many	TRBJ2-1	CVSSLRLAHNEQFF	TGTGTCAGCAGTTTGCGACTAGCGCACAATGAGCAGTTCTTC
TRBV19	.	medium-sized	TRBJ2-7	CASRFRDSLSYEQYF	TGTGCCAGTAGATTCCGGGACTCCCTCTCCTACGAGCAGTACTTC
TRBV7-2	.	many	TRBJ1-1	CASSFDGTEAFF	TGTGCCAGCAGCTTTGATGGCACTGAAGCTTTCTTT
TRBV20-1	TRBD1	many	TRBJ1-4	CSARTLKGRGTEKLFF	TGCAGTGCTAGAACTCTTAAGGGCAGGGGGACTGAAAAACTGTTTTTT
TRBV2	.	many	TRBJ1-2	CASSDISGYTF	TGTGCCAGCAGTGATATATCCGGCTACACCTTC
TRBV7-6	.	many	TRBJ2-3	CASSPTSGVNTDTQYF	TGTGCCAGCAGCCCAACATCTGGAGTTAACACAGATACGCAGTATTTT
TRBV12-3/TRBV12-4	.	many	TRBJ2-1	CASSRDLAYNEQFF	TGTGCCAGCAGTAGGGACTTGGCCTACAATGAGCAGTTCTTC
TRBV5-1	TRBD2	many	TRBJ2-3	CASSTGLAGISTDTQYF	TGCGCCAGCAGCACCGGACTAGCGGGAATTAGCACAGATACGCAGTATTTT
TRBV6-2/TRBV6-3	TRBD2	.	TRBJ2-3	CASSLAGEADTQYF	TGTGCCAGCAGTCTAGCGGGAGAGGCAGATACGCAGTATTTT
TRBV5-4	TRBD1	many	TRBJ2-7	CASSPGQGPYEQYF	TGTGCCAGCAGCCCTGGACAGGGGCCCTACGAGCAGTACTTC
TRBV20-1	TRBD2	.	TRBJ2-2	CSARDPSGNTGELFF	TGCAGTGCTAGAGATCCTAGCGGGAACACCGGGGAGCTGTTTTTT
TRBV4-3	.	many	TRBJ2-7	CASSQVVSYEQYF	TGCGCCAGCAGCCAAGTTGTCTCTTACGAGCAGTACTTC
TRBV30	TRBD2	medium-sized	TRBJ2-3	CAWSLLAGGSDTQYF	TGTGCCTGGAGTCTACTAGCGGGAGGTTCAGATACGCAGTATTTT
TRBV4-3	.	many	TRBJ1-5	CASSQEGGQPQHF	TGCGCCAGCAGCCAAGAGGGCGGTCAGCCCCAGCATTTT
TRBV6-2/TRBV6-3	.	many	TRBJ1-2	CASSKQKNYGYTF	TGTGCCAGCAGCAAACAGAAAAACTATGGCTACACCTTC
TRBV27	.	many	TRBJ2-3	CASSTEGTDTQYF	TGTGCCAGCAGTACCGAGGGCACAGATACGCAGTATTTT
TRBV12-3/TRBV12-4	.	.	TRBJ1-5	CASSVASLSNQPQHF	TGTGCCAGCAGCGTTGCTTCTTTGAGCAATCAGCCCCAGCATTTT
TRBV28	.	many	TRBJ2-7	CASSTTNYEQYF	TGTGCCAGCAGTACCACTAATTACGAGCAGTACTTC
TRBV20-1	.	many	TRBJ2-3	CSAARWDTQYF	TGCAGTGCTGCCCGGTGGGATACGCAGTATTTT
TRBV7-2	TRBD2	many	TRBJ2-7	CASSFGGRDYEQYF	TGTGCCAGCAGCTTTGGAGGGAGGGACTACGAGCAGTACTTC
TRBV6-6	.	many	TRBJ2-7	CASSYPRQGGVSYEQYF	TGTGCCAGCAGTTACCCCCGACAGGGCGGGGTCTCCTACGAGCAGTACTTC
TRBV3-1	.	few	TRBJ2-5	CASSPRRALWEETQYF	TGTGCCAGCAGCCCTCGCCGGGCCCTATGGGAAGAGACCCAGTACTTC
TRBV19	TRBD2	many	TRBJ2-3	CASSTGLVVTDTQYF	TGTGCCAGTAGTACCGGACTAGTCGTCACAGATACGCAGTATTTT